These 30 T cell receptor beta chains were sequenced from one sample in a study of blood T cell repertoires in COVID-19. Clones were sequenced by immunoSEQ multiplex PCR, and TCRdb holds only the in-frame ones, with some missing. The sample lists 350,000 to 450,000 clones; around 84% were seen once. The source material was peripheral blood. The receptors derive from a human donor in a cohort sampled during active COVID-19.

The genes are TRBV12-2 and TRBJ2-5; the D segment call TRBD2 is taken from the table without a DNA check. TRBV12-2 represents a pseudogene. This CDR3 is built from 17 residues. This chain's CDR3 is CASRLGKAGGRRETQYF. The CDR3 region has the DNA TGTGCAAGTCGCTTAGGCAAAGCGGGGGGTAGAAGAGAGACCCAGTACTTC.

This sequence joins TRBV5-1 and TRBJ1-3; D possibly corresponds to TRBD1 (5 bases). Germline V gene lookup returns CDR1 SGHRS and CDR2 YFSETQ. V lost 0 bases to trimming and J lost 0 bases, with 10 bases between them. The CDR3 loop spans 16 amino acids. As DNA, the CDR3 is TGCGCCAGCAGCTTGGGAGCAGGGAACTCTGGAAACACCATATATTTT. Translation: CASSLGAGNSGNTIYF.

This clone was recorded once. The chain employs TRBV5-1 and TRBJ2-5; D might be TRBD2 (5 bases). The V end lost 4 bases, the J end lost 5 bases, and 15 bases lay between the germline ends. Germline assignment: CDR1 SGHRS and CDR2 YFSETQ. The CDR3 is 14 amino acids. The CDR3 DNA sequence: TGCGCCAGCAGCCACGGACGGGGTTCGGAGACCCAGTACTTC. Translating it yields CASSHGRGSETQYF.

This CDR3 reads CASTWGGEPGELFF. DNA of the CDR3: TGTGCCAGCACCTGGGGGGGAGAACCCGGGGAGCTGTTTTTT. The chain couples TRBV28 to TRBJ2-2; TRBD2 agrees at 7 bases. The V segment lost 7 bases and the J segment 6 bases; nucleotides outside the gene matches: 8. CDR1 is MDHEN, CDR2 SYDVKM, per germline. The CDR3 is made up of 14 amino acids.

The chain recombines TRBV6-6 with TRBJ1-2; unclear D gene. Germline CDR1 and CDR2: MNHNY and SVGAGI (reference sequence). The CDR3 is 14 amino acids. V lost 0 bases to trimming and J lost 0 bases, with 5 bases between them. The CDR3 sequence is CASSYSPANYGYTF. DNA for the CDR3: TGTGCCAGCAGTTACTCCCCGGCTAACTATGGCTACACCTTC.

The J gene is TRBJ2-2, the V gene TRBV18; 9 bases fit TRBD2. Per germline, CDR1 KGHSH and CDR2 LQKENI. The V gene end was trimmed by 0 bases and the J gene end by 6 bases; junction bases not matched to a gene: 5. CDR3 length equals 16 residues. CDR3 loop: CASSPPEREVAGELFF. The CDR3 bases are TGTGCCAGCTCACCACCCGAGCGGGAGGTAGCCGGGGAGCTGTTTTTT.

This clone was found a few times. The chain is built from TRBV2 and TRBJ2-7; no clear D gene. The V end was cut by 4 bases, the J end by 7 bases, with 8 bases between. CDR3 length equals 11 residues. Germline CDR1 and CDR2: SNHLY and FYNNEI. The CDR3 sequence is CASSVAGEQYF. The CDR3 bases are TGTGCCAGCAGTGTGGCCGGGGAGCAGTACTTC.

The J gene is TRBJ1-1, the V gene TRBV6-5, with no clear D. Germline assignment: CDR1 MNHEY and CDR2 SVGAGI. The germline V and J ends were trimmed by 4 bases and 8 bases, with 11 bases remaining between them. The length of the CDR3 is 12 residues. CDR3 sequence: CASSSETGEAFF. In DNA form, the CDR3 reads TGTGCCAGCAGTTCAGAGACTGGGGAAGCTTTCTTT.

The V and J genes are TRBV2 and TRBJ1-1; D might be TRBD1 (6 bases). The germline V and J ends were trimmed by 5 bases and 1 base, with 14 bases remaining between them. The CDR3 is 15 residues long. CDR1 and CDR2 (germline): SNHLY, FYNNEI. Here the CDR3 reads CASSWGQGANTEAFF. The CDR3 region has the DNA TGTGCCAGCAGTTGGGGGCAGGGCGCGAACACTGAAGCTTTCTTT. Combining the CDR3 with reference TRBV2 and TRBJ1-1 gives the whole variable domain EPEVTQTPSHQVTQMGQEVILRCVPISNHLYFYWYRQILGQKVEFLVSFYNNEISEKSEIFDDQFSVERPDGSNFTLKIRSTKLEDSAMYFCASSWGQGANTEAFFGQGTRLTVV.

The V call is TRBV5-1, the J call TRBJ2-7; perhaps TRBD2 as D (5 bases). Trimming shortened V by 0 bases and J by 10 bases, and 14 bases separated the two germline ends. Germline assignment: CDR1 SGHRS and CDR2 YFSETQ. The CDR3 runs to 13 residues. CDR3 coding DNA: TGCGCCAGCAGCTTGGTAGGGAGAAACGCCCAGTACTTC. This gives the protein CASSLVGRNAQYF.

The rearrangement joins TRBV19 to TRBJ1-1; 9 nucleotides match TRBD1. CDR3 size: 15 residues. Losses at the gene ends were 5 bases for V and 5 bases for J; bases not matched to a gene: 9. In germline, CDR1 is LNHDA, CDR2 SQIVND (reference sequence). The CDR3 DNA is TGTGCCAGTAGTGTCCAAACAGGGGGCCGGACTGAAGCTTTCTTT. Translated: CASSVQTGGRTEAFF. The entire variable domain, with the rest obtained from reference TRBV19 and TRBJ1-1, is as follows: DGGITQSPKYLFRKEGQNVTLSCEQNLNHDAMYWYRQDPGQGLRLIYYSQIVNDFQKGDIAEGYSVSREKKESFPLTVTSAQKNPTAFYLCASSVQTGGRTEAFFGQGTRLTVV.

V and J are TRBV28 and TRBJ1-3; no reliable D call. V was shortened by 4 bases and J by 2 bases, with 3 bases between the two germline ends. Per germline, CDR1 MDHEN and CDR2 SYDVKM. CDR3 length: 12 residues. The CDR3 loop reads CASSSAGNTIYF. CDR3 nucleotide sequence: TGTGCCAGCAGTTCCGCTGGAAACACCATATATTTT.

The rearrangement links TRBV3-1 (or the pseudogene TRBV3-2) to TRBJ2-3, with 7 bases identical to TRBD1. The CDR3 spans 18 residues. Germline CDR1 and CDR2: LGHDT and YNNKEL (reference sequence). Trimming took 0 bases from V and 1 from J; bases not matched to a gene: 10. CDR3 nucleotide sequence: TGTGCCAGCAGCCAAGATGAGGGGGCAGTTGTCGGCACAGATACGCAGTATTTT. Translation: CASSQDEGAVVGTDTQYF.

V usage is TRBV5-1 and J usage is TRBJ2-1, with 9 positions matching TRBD1. This CDR3 has 17 amino acids. The V segment lost 3 bases and the J segment 5 bases; nucleotides outside the gene matches: 12. Germline loops: CDR1 SGHRS, CDR2 YFSETQ. CDR3 sequence reads: CASSWTTGGGLNNEQFF. CDR3 DNA: TGCGCCAGCAGCTGGACTACAGGGGGCGGACTTAACAATGAGCAGTTCTTC. Looking up the rest from reference TRBV5-1 and TRBJ2-1 gives the full variable domain: KAGVTQTPRYLIKTRGQQVTLSCSPISGHRSVSWYQQTPGQGLQFLFEYFSETQRNKGNFPGRFSGRQFSNSRSEMNVSTLELGDSALYLCASSWTTGGGLNNEQFFGPGTRLTVL.

This chain links TRBV29-1 with TRBJ2-1, with TRBD2 as a possible D gene (5 bases). This CDR3 spans 13 amino acids. Trimming removed 4 bases at V and 0 bases at J, with 7 bases between. Germline-derived CDR1 and CDR2 are SQVTM and ANQGSEA. In DNA form, the CDR3 reads TGCAGCGTTGCGAGCGGCTCCTACAATGAGCAGTTCTTC. Translation: CSVASGSYNEQFF.

This clone appeared once. The V and J genes are TRBV5-4 and TRBJ1-1; the D gene is possibly TRBD1 (5 bases). Trimming removed 4 bases from V and 1 base from J, with 17 bases in between. The CDR3 extends over 16 amino acids. From germline, CDR1 is SGHNT and CDR2 YYREEE (reference sequence). DNA for the CDR3: TGTGCCAGCAGCCGCGCCAGGGTATCGGGGAACACTGAAGCTTTCTTT. Translation: CASSRARVSGNTEAFF.

This sequence joins TRBV4-1 and TRBJ2-5, with 8 nucleotides matching TRBD2. V dropped 1 base and J dropped 4; count of bases not matched to a gene: 11. Germline CDR1 MGHRA, CDR2 YSYEKL. The CDR3 spans 17 residues. CDR3 protein: CASSQGATGGRRETQYF. The CDR3, as DNA: TGCGCCAGCAGCCAAGGTGCTACGGGGGGGAGACGAGAGACCCAGTACTTC.

V and J are TRBV19 and TRBJ2-5; TRBD2 matches at 8 bases. The CDR3 is made up of 14 amino acids. V shed 9 bases and J 4 bases; nucleotides not matched to a gene: 10. The germline V gene encodes CDR1 LNHDA and CDR2 SQIVND (reference sequence). This chain's CDR3 is CASRPGTRGETQYF. DNA of the CDR3: TGTGCCAGCCGTCCAGGGACTAGGGGAGAGACCCAGTACTTC.

CDR3 sequence: CASSVGDSEAFF. The CDR3 DNA reads as TGCGCCAGCAGCGTGGGGGACAGTGAAGCTTTCTTT. The J gene is TRBJ1-1, the V gene TRBV10-2; the match to TRBD1 covers 7 bases. The V gene end was trimmed by 6 bases and the J gene end by 7 bases; junction bases not matched to a gene: 5. The CDR3 runs to 12 residues. The V gene's germline CDR1 is WSHSY and CDR2 SAAADI.

In its sample, this clone was seen once. The chain has TRBV20-1 and TRBJ1-1; no reliable D call. V was cut by 6 bases and J by 6 bases, with 8 bases left in between. The germline V gene has CDR1 DFQATT and CDR2 SNEGSKA (reference sequence). The CDR3 extends over 10 amino acids. CDR3 sequence (DNA): TGCAGTGCCGGCGGGGCTGAAGCTTTCTTT. This codes for CSAGGAEAFF.

The CDR3 protein is CASPLNVRETQYF. DNA for the CDR3: TGTGCCAGCCCTTTGAACGTGAGAGAGACCCAGTACTTC. The rearrangement uses TRBV5-8 and TRBJ2-5; D ambiguous. Germline loops: CDR1 SGHTS, CDR2 YDEGEE. The CDR3 is made up of 13 amino acids. Trimming removed 7 bases at V and 4 bases at J, with 14 bases between.

This chain uses TRBV28 with TRBJ2-5, with D perhaps TRBD1 (6 bases). The CDR3 length is 17 residues. Per the germline V gene, CDR1 is MDHEN and CDR2 is SYDVKM. The ends were cut back, 8 bases at V and 1 base at J, with 23 bases in the middle. In DNA form, the CDR3 reads TGTGCCAGCGGAGAGATCCCAAGGACAGACTCCCAAGAGACCCAGTACTTC. Its translation: CASGEIPRTDSQETQYF.

CDR3 nucleotide sequence: TGTGCCTGGAGTAGACAGGGGCAGGGTGAGCAGTACTTC. Translation: CAWSRQGQGEQYF. The chain links TRBV30 to TRBJ2-7; 8 bases align to TRBD1. The CDR3 has 13 residues. Trimming at V came to 2 bases and at J to 7 bases, leaving 7 bases not matched to a gene. The germline V gene encodes CDR1 GTSNPN and CDR2 SVGIG (reference sequence). Full variable domain (outside the CDR3, taken from reference TRBV30 and TRBJ2-7): SQTIHQWPATLVQPVGSPLSLECTVEGTSNPNLYWYRQAAGRGLQLLFYSVGIGQISSEVPQNLSASRPQDRQFILSSKKLLLSDSGFYLCAWSRQGQGEQYFGPGTRLTVT.

This chain links TRBV4-1 with TRBJ1-2, with 8 bases fitting TRBD1. Looked up from germline, CDR1 is MGHRA and CDR2 is YSYEKL. V lost 7 bases, J lost 5 bases, and 18 bases stayed unmatched. The CDR3 extends over 17 amino acids. The CDR3 DNA sequence: TGCGCCAGCACCCCAGGACAGGGAAGAAAGTCGGAGTATGGCTACACCTTC. Its protein is CASTPGQGRKSEYGYTF.

This chain uses TRBV7-3 with TRBJ2-6; D uncertain. The CDR3 runs to 13 residues. The germline CDR1 and CDR2 sequences are SGHTA and FQGTGA. Trimming took 8 bases from V and 0 from J, leaving 5 bases between them. CDR3 bases: TGTGCCAGCCACGGCTCTGGGGCCAACGTCCTGACTTTC. It is translated as CASHGSGANVLTF.

The rearrangement links TRBV29-1 to TRBJ2-5; D possibly corresponds to TRBD1 (5 bases). V shed 7 bases and J shed 3 bases, with 12 bases lying between them. CDR3 size: 12 residues. Germline V gene data show CDR1 as SQVTM and CDR2 as ANQGSEA. CDR3 in amino acids: CSAMDTKETQYF. CDR3 nucleotides: TGCAGCGCCATGGACACTAAAGAGACCCAGTACTTC.

The chain has TRBV6-2 or TRBV6-3 and TRBJ2-5; D remains unclear. Trimming cost V 1 base and J 5 bases, with 14 bases left between them. Germline loops: CDR1 MNHEY, CDR2 SVGEGT. CDR3 length equals 15 residues. The CDR3: CASSYWLASRETQYF. The CDR3 DNA follows: TGTGCCAGCAGTTACTGGTTAGCCTCAAGGGAGACCCAGTACTTC.

Regarding this clone: Other DNA sequences of this sample code for an identical CDR3. This sequence joins TRBV20-1 and TRBJ2-7, with 8 bases that match TRBD1. V gave up 6 bases and J gave up 4 bases; unmatched junction bases: 2. CDR1 DFQATT and CDR2 SNEGSKA come from the germline V gene (reference sequence). This CDR3 is 11 amino acids long. The CDR3 sequence: CSAWTGYEQYF. CDR3 nucleotides: TGCAGTGCGTGGACAGGGTACGAGCAGTACTTC.

The rearrangement uses TRBV11-3 and TRBJ2-3; 11 bases map to TRBD2. J was trimmed by 0 bases and V by 1 base; bases with no gene match: 9. The CDR3 sequence is 19 residues long. Germline CDR1 is SGHNT and CDR2 is YENEEA. For the CDR3, the DNA is TGTGCCAGCAGCTTAGGACTAGCGGGGATGTCTATGAGCACAGATACGCAGTATTTT. It encodes CASSLGLAGMSMSTDTQYF.

The V call is TRBV9, the J call TRBJ2-2, with D tentatively TRBD2 (5 bases). Germline CDR1 and CDR2: SGDLS and YYNGEE. V was cut by 0 bases and J by 4 bases, with 7 bases left in between. This CDR3 has 14 amino acids. The CDR3 DNA sequence: TGTGCCAGCAGCGTAGGTGGGAGCACCGGGGAGCTGTTTTTT. Translated: CASSVGGSTGELFF.